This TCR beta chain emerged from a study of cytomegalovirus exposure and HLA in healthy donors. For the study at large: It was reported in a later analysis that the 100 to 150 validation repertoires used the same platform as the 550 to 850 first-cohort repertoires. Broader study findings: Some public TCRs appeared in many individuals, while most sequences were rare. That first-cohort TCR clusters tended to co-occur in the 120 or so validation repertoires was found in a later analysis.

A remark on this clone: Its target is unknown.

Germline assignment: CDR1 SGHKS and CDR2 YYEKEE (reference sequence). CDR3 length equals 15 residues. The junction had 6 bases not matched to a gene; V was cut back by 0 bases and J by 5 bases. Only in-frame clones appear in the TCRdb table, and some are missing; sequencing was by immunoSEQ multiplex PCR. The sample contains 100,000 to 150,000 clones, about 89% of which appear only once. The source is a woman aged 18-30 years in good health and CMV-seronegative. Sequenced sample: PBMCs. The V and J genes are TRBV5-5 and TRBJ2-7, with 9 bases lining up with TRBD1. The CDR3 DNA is TGTGCCAGCAGCTTGGAGGGACAGGGTGGTAACGAGCAGTACTTC. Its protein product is CASSLEGQGGNEQYF. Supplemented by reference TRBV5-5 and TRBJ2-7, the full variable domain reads DAGVTQSPTHLIKTRGQQVTLRCSPISGHKSVSWYQQVLGQGPQFIFQYYEKEERGRGNFPDRFSARQFPNYSSELNVNALLLGDSALYLCASSLEGQGGNEQYFGPGTRLTVT.